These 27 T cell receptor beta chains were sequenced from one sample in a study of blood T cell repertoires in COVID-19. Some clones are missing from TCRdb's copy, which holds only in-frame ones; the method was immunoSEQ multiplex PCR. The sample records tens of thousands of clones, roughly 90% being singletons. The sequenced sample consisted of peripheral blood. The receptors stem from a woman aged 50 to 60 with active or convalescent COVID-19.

CDR3 sequence: CASGYRRAGDKTYEQYF. CDR3 coding DNA: TGTGCCAGCGGCTACCGGCGCGCCGGGGACAAAACCTACGAGCAGTACTTC. The chain couples TRBV2 to TRBJ2-7; a weak D match, TRBD1 (6 bases). CDR1 is SNHLY, CDR2 FYNNEI, per germline. The length of the CDR3 is 17 residues. Trimming pared 8 bases from V and 2 bases from J, leaving 25 bases between.

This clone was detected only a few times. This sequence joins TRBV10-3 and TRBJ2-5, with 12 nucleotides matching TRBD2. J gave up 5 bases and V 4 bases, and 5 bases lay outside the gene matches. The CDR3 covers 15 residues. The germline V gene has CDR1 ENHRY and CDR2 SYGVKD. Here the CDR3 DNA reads TGTGCCATCAGTGCAGGACTAGCGGGAATCGAGACCCAGTACTTC. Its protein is CAISAGLAGIETQYF.

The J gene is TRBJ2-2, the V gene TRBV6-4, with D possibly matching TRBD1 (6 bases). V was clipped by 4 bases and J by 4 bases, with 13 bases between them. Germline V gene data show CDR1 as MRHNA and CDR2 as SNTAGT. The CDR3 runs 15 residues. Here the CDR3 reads CASSVQGFGTGELFF. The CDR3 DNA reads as TGTGCCAGCAGTGTTCAGGGGTTCGGCACCGGGGAGCTGTTTTTT.

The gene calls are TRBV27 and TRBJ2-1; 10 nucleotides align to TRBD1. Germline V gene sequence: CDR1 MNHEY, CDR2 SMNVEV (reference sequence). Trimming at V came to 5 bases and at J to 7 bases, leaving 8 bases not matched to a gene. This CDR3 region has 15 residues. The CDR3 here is CASSPTGQGWNEQFF. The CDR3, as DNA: TGTGCCAGCAGTCCTACGGGACAGGGGTGGAATGAGCAGTTCTTC.

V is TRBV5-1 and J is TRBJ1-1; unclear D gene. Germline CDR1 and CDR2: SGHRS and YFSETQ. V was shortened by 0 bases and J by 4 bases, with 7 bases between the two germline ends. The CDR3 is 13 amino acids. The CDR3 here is CASSLGAATEAFF. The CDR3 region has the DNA TGCGCCAGCAGCTTGGGGGCAGCCACTGAAGCTTTCTTT. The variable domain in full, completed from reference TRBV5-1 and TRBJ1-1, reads KAGVTQTPRYLIKTRGQQVTLSCSPISGHRSVSWYQQTPGQGLQFLFEYFSETQRNKGNFPGRFSGRQFSNSRSEMNVSTLELGDSALYLCASSLGAATEAFFGQGTRLTVV.

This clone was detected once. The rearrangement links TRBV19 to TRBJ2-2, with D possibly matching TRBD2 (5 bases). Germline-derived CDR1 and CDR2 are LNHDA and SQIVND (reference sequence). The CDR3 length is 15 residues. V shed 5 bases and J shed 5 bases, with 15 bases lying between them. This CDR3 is CASSLLERTTGELFF. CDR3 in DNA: TGTGCCAGTAGTCTCCTCGAGCGGACGACCGGGGAGCTGTTTTTT.

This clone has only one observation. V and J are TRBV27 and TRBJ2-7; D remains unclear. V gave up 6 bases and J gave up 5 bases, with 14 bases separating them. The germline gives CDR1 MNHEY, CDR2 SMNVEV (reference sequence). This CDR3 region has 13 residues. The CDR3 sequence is CASSLSEPHEQYF. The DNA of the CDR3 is TGTGCCAGCAGCTTAAGCGAGCCCCACGAGCAGTACTTC.

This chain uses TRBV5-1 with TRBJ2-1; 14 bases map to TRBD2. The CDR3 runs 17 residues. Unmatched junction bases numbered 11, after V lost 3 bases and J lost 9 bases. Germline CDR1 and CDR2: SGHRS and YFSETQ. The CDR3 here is CASSSQTGLAGAVEQFF. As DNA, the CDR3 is TGCGCCAGCAGCTCACAAACGGGACTAGCGGGAGCGGTTGAGCAGTTCTTC.

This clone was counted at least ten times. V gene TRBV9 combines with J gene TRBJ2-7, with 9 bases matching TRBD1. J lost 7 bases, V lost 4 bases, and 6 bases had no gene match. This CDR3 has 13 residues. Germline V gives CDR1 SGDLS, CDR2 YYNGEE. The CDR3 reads CASSRTGGWEQYF. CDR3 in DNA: TGTGCCAGCAGCCGAACAGGGGGCTGGGAGCAGTACTTC.

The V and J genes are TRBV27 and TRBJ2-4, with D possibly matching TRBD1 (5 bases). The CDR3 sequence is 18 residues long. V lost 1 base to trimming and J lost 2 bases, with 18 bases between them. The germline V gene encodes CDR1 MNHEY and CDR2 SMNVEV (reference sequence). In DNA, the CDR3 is TGTGCCAGCAGTTTATACGCAGGGTCGTTGGGCACCAAAAACATTCAGTACTTC. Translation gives CASSLYAGSLGTKNIQYF.

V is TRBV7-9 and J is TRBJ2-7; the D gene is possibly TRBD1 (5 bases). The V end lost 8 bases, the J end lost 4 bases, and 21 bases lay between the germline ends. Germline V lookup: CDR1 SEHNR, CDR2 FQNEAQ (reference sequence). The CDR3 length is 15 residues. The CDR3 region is CASSPVTELIYEQYF. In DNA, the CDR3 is TGTGCCAGCTCCCCCGTGACAGAGTTGATTTACGAGCAGTACTTC.

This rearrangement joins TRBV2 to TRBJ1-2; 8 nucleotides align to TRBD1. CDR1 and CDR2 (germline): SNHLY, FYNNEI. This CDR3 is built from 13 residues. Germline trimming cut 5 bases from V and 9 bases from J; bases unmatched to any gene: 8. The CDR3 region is CASSPDRGLRYTF. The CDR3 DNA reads TGTGCCAGCAGTCCCGACAGGGGATTGCGCTACACCTTC.

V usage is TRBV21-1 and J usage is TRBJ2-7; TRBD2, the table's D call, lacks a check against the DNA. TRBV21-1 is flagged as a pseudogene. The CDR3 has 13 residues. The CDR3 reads CASSKELAYEQYF. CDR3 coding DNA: TGTGCCAGCAGCAAAGAGCTAGCCTACGAGCAGTACTTC.

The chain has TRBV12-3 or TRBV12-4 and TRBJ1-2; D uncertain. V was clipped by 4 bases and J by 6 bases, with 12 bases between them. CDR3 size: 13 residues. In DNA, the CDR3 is TGTGCCAGCAGTTACCCGTCAAGCCATGGCTACACCTTC. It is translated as CASSYPSSHGYTF.

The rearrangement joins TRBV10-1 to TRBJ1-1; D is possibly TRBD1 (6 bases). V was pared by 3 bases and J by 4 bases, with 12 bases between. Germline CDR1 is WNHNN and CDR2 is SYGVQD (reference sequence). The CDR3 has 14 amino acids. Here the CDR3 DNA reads TGCGCCAGCAGTGAAAATCAAGGGGGCACTGAAGCTTTCTTT. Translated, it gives CASSENQGGTEAFF.

Here the CDR3 reads CASSFRVRETQYF. The CDR3, as DNA: TGCGCCAGCAGCTTTAGAGTTCGAGAGACCCAGTACTTC. The V gene is TRBV5-1, the J gene TRBJ2-5; no definite D call. The CDR3 spans 13 residues. Germline CDR1 is SGHRS and CDR2 is YFSETQ. V was trimmed by 2 bases and J by 4 bases, leaving 9 bases between them.

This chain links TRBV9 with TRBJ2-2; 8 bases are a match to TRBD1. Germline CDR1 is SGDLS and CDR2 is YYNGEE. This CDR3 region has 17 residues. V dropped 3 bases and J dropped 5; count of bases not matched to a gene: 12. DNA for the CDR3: TGTGCCAGCAGCGCCACAGGGGGACGGGTTGGGACCGGGGAGCTGTTTTTT. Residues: CASSATGGRVGTGELFF.

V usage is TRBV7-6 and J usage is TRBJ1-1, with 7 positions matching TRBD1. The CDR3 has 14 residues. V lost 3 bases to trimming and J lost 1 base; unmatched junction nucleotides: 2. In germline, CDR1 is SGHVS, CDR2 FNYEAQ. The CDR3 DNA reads TGTGCCAGCAGCTTGGGACAGCCGAACACTGAAGCTTTCTTT. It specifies CASSLGQPNTEAFF.

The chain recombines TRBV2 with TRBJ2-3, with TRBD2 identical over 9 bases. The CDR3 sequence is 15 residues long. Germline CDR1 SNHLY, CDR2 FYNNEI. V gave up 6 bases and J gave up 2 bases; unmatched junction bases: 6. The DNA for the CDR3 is TGTGCCAGCAGGTCCCTAGCGGGACTCACAGATACGCAGTATTTT. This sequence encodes CASRSLAGLTDTQYF.

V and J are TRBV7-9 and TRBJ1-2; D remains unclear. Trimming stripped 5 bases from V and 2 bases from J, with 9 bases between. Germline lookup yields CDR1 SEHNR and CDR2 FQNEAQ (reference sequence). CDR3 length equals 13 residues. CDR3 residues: CASSPHVNYGYTF. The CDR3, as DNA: TGTGCCAGCAGCCCCCATGTCAACTATGGCTACACCTTC.

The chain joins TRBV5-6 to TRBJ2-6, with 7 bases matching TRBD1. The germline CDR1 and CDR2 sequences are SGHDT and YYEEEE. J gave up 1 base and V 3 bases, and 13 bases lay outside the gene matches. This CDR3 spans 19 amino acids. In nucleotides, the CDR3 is TGTGCCAGCAGCTATGGTATCCCGACAGGGATTTCTGGGGCCAACGTCCTGACTTTC. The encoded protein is CASSYGIPTGISGANVLTF. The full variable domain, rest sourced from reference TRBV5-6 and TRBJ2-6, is DAGVTQSPTHLIKTRGQQVTLRCSPKSGHDTVSWYQQALGQGPQFIFQYYEEEERQRGNFPDRFSGHQFPNYSSELNVNALLLGDSALYLCASSYGIPTGISGANVLTFGAGSRLTVL.

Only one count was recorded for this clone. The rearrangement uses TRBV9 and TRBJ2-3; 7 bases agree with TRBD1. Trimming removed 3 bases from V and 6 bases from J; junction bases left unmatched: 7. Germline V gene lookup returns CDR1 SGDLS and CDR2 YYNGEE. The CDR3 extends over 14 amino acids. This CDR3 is CASSANRGADTQYF. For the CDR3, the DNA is TGTGCCAGCAGCGCCAACAGGGGCGCGGATACGCAGTATTTT.

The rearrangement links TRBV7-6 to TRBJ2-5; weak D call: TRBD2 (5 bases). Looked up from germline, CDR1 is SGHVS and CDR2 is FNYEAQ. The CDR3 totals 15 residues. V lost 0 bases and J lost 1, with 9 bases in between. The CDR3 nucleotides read TGTGCCAGCAGCTTAGCGTGGACTTCCCAAGAGACCCAGTACTTC. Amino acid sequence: CASSLAWTSQETQYF.

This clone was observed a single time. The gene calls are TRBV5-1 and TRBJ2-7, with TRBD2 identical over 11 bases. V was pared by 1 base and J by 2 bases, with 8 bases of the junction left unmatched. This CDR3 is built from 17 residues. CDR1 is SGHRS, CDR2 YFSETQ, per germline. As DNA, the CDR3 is TGCGCCAGCAGCTTGCTGACTAGCGGGAAGGGCACCTACGAGCAGTACTTC. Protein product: CASSLLTSGKGTYEQYF.

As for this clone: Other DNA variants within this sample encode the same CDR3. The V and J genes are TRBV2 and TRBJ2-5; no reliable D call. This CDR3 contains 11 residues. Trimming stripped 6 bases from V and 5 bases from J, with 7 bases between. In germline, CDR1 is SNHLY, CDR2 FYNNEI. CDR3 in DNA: TGTGCCAGCAGCGCCCGGGAGACCCAGTACTTC. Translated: CASSARETQYF.

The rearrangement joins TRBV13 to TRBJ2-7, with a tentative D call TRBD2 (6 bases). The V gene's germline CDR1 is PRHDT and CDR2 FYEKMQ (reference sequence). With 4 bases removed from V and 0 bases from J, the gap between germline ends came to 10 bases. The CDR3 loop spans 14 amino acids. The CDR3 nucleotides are TGTGCCAGCAGCTCCGGGACTGGCTCCTACGAGCAGTACTTC. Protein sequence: CASSSGTGSYEQYF.

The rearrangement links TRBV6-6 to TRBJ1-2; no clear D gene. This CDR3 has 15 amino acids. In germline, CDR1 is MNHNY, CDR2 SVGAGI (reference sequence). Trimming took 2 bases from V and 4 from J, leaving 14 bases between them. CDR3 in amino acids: CASSYTASGTYGYTF. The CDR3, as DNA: TGTGCCAGCAGTTACACGGCCTCGGGTACCTATGGCTACACCTTC.